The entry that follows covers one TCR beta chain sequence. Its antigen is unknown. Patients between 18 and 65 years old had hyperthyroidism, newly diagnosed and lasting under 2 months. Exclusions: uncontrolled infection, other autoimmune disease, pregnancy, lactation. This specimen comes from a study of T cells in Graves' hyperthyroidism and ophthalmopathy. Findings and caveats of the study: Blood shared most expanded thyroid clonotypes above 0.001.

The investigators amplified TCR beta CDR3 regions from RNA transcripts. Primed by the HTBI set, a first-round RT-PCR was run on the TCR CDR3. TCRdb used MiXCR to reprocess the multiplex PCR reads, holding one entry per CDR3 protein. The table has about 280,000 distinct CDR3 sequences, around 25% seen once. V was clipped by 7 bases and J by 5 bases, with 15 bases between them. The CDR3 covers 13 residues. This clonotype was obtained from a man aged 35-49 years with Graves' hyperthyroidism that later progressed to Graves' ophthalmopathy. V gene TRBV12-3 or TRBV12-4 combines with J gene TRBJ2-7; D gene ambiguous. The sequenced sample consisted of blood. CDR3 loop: CASTSLFGHEQYF. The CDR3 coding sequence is TGTGCCAGCACCTCCCTTTTCGGTCACGAGCAGTACTTC.